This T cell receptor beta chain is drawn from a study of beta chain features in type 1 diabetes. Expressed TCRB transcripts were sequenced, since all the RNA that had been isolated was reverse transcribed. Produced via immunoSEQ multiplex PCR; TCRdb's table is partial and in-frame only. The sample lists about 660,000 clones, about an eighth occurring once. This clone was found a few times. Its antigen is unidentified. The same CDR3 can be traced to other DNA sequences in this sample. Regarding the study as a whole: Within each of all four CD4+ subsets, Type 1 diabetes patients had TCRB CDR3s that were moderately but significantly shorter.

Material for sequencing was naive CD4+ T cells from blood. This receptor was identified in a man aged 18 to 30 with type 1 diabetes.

The CDR3 is CASSPTGGTDTQYF. Here the CDR3 DNA reads TGTGCCAGCAGCCCTACCGGGGGGACAGATACGCAGTATTTT. This chain connects TRBV7-2 to TRBJ2-3; 7 positions agree with TRBD2. The junction had 5 bases not matched to a gene; V was cut back by 5 bases and J by 3 bases. CDR1 and CDR2 (germline): SGHTA, FQGNSA. This CDR3 is 14 amino acids long.